This TCR beta chain originates from a study of a mutant IDH1 vaccine in newly diagnosed glioma. Background on the study: Earlier treatment was radiotherapy, temozolomide, or both, with most getting both.

Indicated time point: baseline, week 1 (first vaccination visit). This sample's treatment: pre-vaccination baseline after standard-of-care therapy. New WHO grade 3 or 4 astrocytomas that were IDH1-mutant and ATRX-lost occurred in the donors. General study findings and limits: In about 93% of patients, immune responses induced by the vaccine occurred. Pseudoprogression apparently lacked any relation to changes in top peripheral T cell clonotypes.

With respect to this clone: Its antigen is unidentified.

Measured with immunoSEQ multiplex PCR; TCRdb has only the in-frame clones, and not every one. Altogether tens of thousands of clones are present, roughly 90% being singletons, with the ten largest covering 15% to 20%. This receptor was obtained from a man aged 18 to 29 with glioma. Material: PBMCs, obtained from a glioma patient treated with radiotherapy, temozolomide or both.

The CDR3 nucleotides are TGTGCCAGCAGTCTGACTAGCGGGAGCTCCTACAATGAGCAGTTCTTC. It codes for CASSLTSGSSYNEQFF. This chain links TRBV6-6 with TRBJ2-1, with TRBD2 matching 12 bases. Germline CDR1 reads MNHNY; CDR2 reads SVGAGI (reference sequence). V lost 5 bases to trimming and J lost 0 bases; unmatched junction nucleotides: 2. The CDR3 loop spans 16 amino acids.